Listed below are T cell receptor beta chains from one sample, sequenced in a study of tumor-infiltrating lymphocytes in primary liver carcinoma. Each CDR3 protein is one row after TCRdb ran MiXCR on the multiplex PCR reads. The sample shows some 120,000 distinct CDR3 sequences, 64% of them seen only once. Sequenced input: liver tumor tissue from sampling region 3. The origin of the receptors is a woman aged 60-70 years with primary liver carcinoma and hepatitis B virus infection. Each CDR3 is given with its conserved first and last residue. A row's size may be missing; if present it is once, few, many or a size class.

size: once; J: TRBJ2-2; V: TRBV11-1; CDR3: CARGSERLIVDTGELFF
size: -; J: TRBJ2-1; V: TRBV11-1; CDR3: CAGSSPGDVQFF
size: once; J: TRBJ2-1; V: TRBV4-1; CDR3: CASSQDYGSYNGQFF
size: many; J: TRBJ1-5; V: TRBV6-8; CDR3: CASSYWGGECNQPQHF
size: many; J: TRBJ2-7; V: TRBV12-3/TRBV12-4; CDR3: CASSSSTGSYEQYF
size: once; J: TRBJ2-1; V: TRBV4-1; CDR3: CASSQPYEKSSHRPSEQFF
size: once; J: TRBJ2-7; V: TRBV29-1; CDR3: CSAADTMNEQYF
size: few; J: TRBJ2-7; V: TRBV6-5; CDR3: CAGRPTSGSSYDQYF
size: -; J: TRBJ2-7; V: TRBV11-1; CDR3: CTSSLDLVGVEQYF
size: -; J: TRBJ2-4; V: TRBV6-1; CDR3: CVSSEVWSFTDSKYF
size: medium-sized; J: TRBJ2-5; V: TRBV29-1; CDR3: CSSTRPDRGETQYF
size: few; J: TRBJ2-7; V: TRBV12-3/TRBV12-4; CDR3: CASRLGGVHEQYF
size: -; J: TRBJ2-3; V: TRBV11-2; CDR3: CGGSSEAADTQYF
size: -; J: TRBJ2-1; V: TRBV11-2; CDR3: CASSFTDDERFF
size: -; J: TRBJ2-3; V: TRBV4-2; CDR3: CANCQKGEGGVDTQYF
size: -; J: TRBJ2-6; V: TRBV29-1; CDR3: CSFWGRGGLSGPNILTF
size: -; J: TRBJ2-7; V: TRBV27; CDR3: CASSFIGGQSSYEQYF
size: -; J: TRBJ2-3; V: TRBV30; CDR3: CAWKTGGRGRDTQYF
size: few; J: TRBJ1-6; V: TRBV28; CDR3: CASSLKGNPHSPLHF
size: -; J: TRBJ2-2; V: TRBV11-2; CDR3: CVSSPPQGPTGELFF
size: many; J: TRBJ1-2; V: TRBV6-5; CDR3: CASSPSRWDRQSYTF
size: once; J: TRBJ2-6; V: TRBV5-1; CDR3: CASSWTSSGANVLTF
size: many; J: TRBJ1-5; V: TRBV28; CDR3: CASSLLVAQGNQPQHF
size: -; J: TRBJ2-3; V: TRBV11-2; CDR3: CASRPTGSSTNTQYF
size: many; J: TRBJ1-5; V: TRBV6-5; CDR3: CASSRRQGNQPQHF
size: many; J: TRBJ2-7; V: TRBV4-1; CDR3: CASSLGQGEYEQYF
size: -; J: TRBJ2-1; V: TRBV11-2; CDR3: CASSLGLVAGGHEQFF
size: few; J: TRBJ2-5; V: TRBV28; CDR3: CASMLREPFETQYF
size: -; J: TRBJ2-1; V: TRBV29-1; CDR3: CIVEAPGLVGGPGYNEQFF
size: many; J: TRBJ1-2; V: TRBV30; CDR3: CAWSDFGYGYTF
size: -; J: TRBJ2-3; V: TRBV4-2; CDR3: CASSQLGLAAASTDTHYF
size: -; J: TRBJ1-5; V: TRBV20-1; CDR3: CSARDPRNQPQHF
size: -; J: TRBJ2-1; V: TRBV11-2; CDR3: CGSSLDQQGIVHNEQFF
size: -; J: TRBJ1-5; V: TRBV28; CDR3: CASSLWAEPDSNQPQHF
size: -; J: TRBJ2-7; V: TRBV5-4; CDR3: CASSSGIGYYEQYF